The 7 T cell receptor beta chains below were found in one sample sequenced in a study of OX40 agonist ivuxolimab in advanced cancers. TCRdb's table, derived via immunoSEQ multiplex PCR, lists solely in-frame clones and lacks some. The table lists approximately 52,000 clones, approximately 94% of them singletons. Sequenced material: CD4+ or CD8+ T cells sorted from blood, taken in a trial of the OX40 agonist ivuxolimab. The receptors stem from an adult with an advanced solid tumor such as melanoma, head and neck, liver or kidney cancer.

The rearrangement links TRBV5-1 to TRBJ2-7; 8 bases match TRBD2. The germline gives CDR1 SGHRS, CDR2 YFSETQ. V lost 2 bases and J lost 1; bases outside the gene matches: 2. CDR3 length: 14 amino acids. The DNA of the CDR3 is TGCGCCAGCAGCTTTACTAGCGGTTCCTACGAGCAGTACTTC. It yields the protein CASSFTSGSYEQYF.

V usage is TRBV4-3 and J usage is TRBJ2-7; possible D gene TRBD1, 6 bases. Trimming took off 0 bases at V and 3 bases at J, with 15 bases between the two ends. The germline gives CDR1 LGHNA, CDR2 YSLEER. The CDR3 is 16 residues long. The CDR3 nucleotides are TGCGCCAGCAGCCAAGATGCCCCCAGGGGTGGCTACGAGCAGTACTTC. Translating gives CASSQDAPRGGYEQYF.

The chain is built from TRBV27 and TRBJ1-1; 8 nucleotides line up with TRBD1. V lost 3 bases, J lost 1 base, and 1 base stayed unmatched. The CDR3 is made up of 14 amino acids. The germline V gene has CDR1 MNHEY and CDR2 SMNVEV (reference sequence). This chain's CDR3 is CASSFQGANTEAFF. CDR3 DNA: TGTGCCAGCAGTTTTCAGGGGGCGAACACTGAAGCTTTCTTT.

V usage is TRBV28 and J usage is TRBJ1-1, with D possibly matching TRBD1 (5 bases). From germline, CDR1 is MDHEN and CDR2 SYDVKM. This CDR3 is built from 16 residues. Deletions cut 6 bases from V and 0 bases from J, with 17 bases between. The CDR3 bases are TGTGCCAGCAGCGACCCCCCCAGGGTGATGAACACTGAAGCTTTCTTT. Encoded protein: CASSDPPRVMNTEAFF.

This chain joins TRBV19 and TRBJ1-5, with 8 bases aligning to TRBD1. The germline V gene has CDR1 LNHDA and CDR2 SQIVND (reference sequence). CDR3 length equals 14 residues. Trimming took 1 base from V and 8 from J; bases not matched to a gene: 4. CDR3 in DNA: TGTGCCAGTAGTATAGCAGGGGGCAACGAGCCCCAGCATTTT. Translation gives CASSIAGGNEPQHF.

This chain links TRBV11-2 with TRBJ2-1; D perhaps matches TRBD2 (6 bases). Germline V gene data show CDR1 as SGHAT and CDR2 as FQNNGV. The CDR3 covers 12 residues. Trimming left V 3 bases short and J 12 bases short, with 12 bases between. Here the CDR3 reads CASSFGKEGQFF. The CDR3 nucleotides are TGTGCCAGCAGCTTTGGGAAGGAGGGGCAGTTCTTC.

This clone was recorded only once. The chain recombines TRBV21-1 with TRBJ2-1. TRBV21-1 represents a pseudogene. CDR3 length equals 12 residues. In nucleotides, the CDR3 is TGTGCCAGCAGCAAAGTAAGGCATGAGCAGTTCTTC. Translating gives CASSKVRHEQFF.